This TCR beta chain came from a study of metastatic and nonmetastatic thyroid tumors. For the study at large: The study looked at repertoires side by side in blood and in tumor or nodule tissue from malignant and benign thyroid patients. Points from the study as a whole: Malignant thyroid tumors reportedly had TCR beta diversity that was significantly higher than in benign nodules, in blood and tumor.

A word on this clone: The antigen remains undetermined.

Original methodology: Construction of a distant-metastasis classifier for papillary thyroid cancer relied on CDR3 differences across clinicopathological groups. TCRdb ran MiXCR on the PCR reads. The V and J calls here are based on TCRdb, not the publication. The sample carries some 10,000 clones, roughly 11% recorded once. The V and J ends lost 4 bases and 0 bases respectively, with 15 bases between them. In germline, CDR1 is SNHLY, CDR2 FYNNEI. The CDR3 consists of 17 residues. There were no patients who had received any treatment before thyroid surgery. The chain employs TRBV2 and TRBJ2-2; TRBD1 is a possible D gene (7 bases). The origin of this receptor is a female donor with papillary thyroid cancer or a benign thyroid nodule (not recorded which). Some clones in this sample may be carry-over from other donors' samples. Material: tumor tissue. CDR3 residues: CASSAGRGVTNTGELFF. Here the CDR3 DNA reads TGTGCCAGCAGTGCCGGCAGGGGGGTTACGAACACCGGGGAGCTGTTTTTT.